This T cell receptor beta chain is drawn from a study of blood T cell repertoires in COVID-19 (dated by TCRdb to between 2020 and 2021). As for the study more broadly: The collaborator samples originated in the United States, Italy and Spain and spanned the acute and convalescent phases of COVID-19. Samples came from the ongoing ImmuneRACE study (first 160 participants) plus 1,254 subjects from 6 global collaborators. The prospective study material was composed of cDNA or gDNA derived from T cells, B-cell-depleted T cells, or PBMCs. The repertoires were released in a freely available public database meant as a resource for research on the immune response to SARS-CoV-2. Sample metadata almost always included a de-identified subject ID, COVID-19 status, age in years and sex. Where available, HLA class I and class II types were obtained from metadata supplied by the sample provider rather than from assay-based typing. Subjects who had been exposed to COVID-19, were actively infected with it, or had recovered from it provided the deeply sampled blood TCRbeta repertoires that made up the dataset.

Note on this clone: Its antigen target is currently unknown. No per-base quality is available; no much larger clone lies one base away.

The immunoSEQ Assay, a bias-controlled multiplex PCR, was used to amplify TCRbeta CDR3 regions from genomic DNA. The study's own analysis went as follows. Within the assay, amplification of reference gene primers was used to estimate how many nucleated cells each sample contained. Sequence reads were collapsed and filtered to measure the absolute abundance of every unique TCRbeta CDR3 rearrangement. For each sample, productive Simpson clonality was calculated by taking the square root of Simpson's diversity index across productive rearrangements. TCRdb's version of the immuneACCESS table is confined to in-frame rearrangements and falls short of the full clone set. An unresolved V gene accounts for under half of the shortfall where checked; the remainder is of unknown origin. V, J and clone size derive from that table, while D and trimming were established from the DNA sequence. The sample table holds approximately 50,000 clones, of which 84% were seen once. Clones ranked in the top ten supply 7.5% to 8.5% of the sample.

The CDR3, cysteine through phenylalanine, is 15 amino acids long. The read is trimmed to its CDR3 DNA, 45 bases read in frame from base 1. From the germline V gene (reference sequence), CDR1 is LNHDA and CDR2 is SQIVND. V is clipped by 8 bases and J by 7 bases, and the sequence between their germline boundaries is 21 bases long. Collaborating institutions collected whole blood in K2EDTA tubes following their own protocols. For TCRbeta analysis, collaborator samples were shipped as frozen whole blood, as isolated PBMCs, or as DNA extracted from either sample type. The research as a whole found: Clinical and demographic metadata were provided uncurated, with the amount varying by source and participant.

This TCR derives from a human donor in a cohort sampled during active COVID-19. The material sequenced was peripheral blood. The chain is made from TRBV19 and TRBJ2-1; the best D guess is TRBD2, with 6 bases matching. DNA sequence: TGTGCCAGTTCGACGGGACTGCCACCCCGTAATGAGCAGTTCTTC. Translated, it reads CASSTGLPPRNEQFF.